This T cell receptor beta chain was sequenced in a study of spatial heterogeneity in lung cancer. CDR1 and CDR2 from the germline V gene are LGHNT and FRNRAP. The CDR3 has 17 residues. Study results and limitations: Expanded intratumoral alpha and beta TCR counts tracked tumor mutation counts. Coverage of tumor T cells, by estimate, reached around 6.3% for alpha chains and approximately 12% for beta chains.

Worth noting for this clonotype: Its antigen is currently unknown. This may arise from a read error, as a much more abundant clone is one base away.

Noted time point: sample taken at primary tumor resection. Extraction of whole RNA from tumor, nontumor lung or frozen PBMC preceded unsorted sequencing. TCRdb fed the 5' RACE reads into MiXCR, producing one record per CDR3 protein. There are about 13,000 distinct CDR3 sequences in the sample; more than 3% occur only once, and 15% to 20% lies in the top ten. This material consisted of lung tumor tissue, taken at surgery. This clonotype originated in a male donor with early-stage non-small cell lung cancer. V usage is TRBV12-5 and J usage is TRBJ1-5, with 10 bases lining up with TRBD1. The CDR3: CASSSFSGQGFRQPQNF. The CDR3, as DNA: TGTGCTAGTAGTTCCTTTTCGGGACAGGGGTTCCGTCAGCCCCAGAATTTT.